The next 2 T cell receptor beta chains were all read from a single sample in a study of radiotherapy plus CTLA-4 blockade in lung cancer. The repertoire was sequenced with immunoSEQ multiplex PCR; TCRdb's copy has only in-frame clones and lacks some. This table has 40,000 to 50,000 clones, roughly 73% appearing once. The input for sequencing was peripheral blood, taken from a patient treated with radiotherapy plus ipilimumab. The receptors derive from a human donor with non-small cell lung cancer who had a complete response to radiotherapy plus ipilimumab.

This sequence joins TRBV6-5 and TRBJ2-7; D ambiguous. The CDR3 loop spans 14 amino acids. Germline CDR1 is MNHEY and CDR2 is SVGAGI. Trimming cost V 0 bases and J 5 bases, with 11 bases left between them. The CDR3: CASSYSGKKNEQYF. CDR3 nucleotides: TGTGCCAGCAGTTACTCCGGTAAAAAGAACGAGCAGTACTTC.

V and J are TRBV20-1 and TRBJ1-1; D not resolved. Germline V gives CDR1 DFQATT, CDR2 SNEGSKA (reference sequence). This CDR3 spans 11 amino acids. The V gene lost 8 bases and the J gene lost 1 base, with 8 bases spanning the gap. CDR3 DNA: TGCAGTACCTCGGGGAACACTGAAGCTTTCTTT. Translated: CSTSGNTEAFF.